The clone carrying this T cell receptor beta chain was seen a few times. The sample originates from a study of control samples from healthy donors and cancer patients. The germline gives CDR1 SGHDT, CDR2 YYEEEE. With 1 base removed from V and 7 bases from J, the gap between germline ends came to 14 bases. The CDR3 has 15 amino acids. Sequencing was performed with immunoSEQ multiplex PCR; in TCRdb, only in-frame clones are kept and a portion is missing. Altogether about 100,000 clones are present, about 90% being singletons, with the ten largest covering more than 15%. Specimen: blood. This rearrangement joins TRBV5-6 to TRBJ1-4; no reliable D call. The clonotype was recovered from a woman aged 45-60 years in good health. This chain's CDR3 is CASSLNGWSGEKLFF. CDR3 bases: TGTGCCAGCAGCTTGAATGGGTGGTCCGGTGAAAAACTGTTTTTT.